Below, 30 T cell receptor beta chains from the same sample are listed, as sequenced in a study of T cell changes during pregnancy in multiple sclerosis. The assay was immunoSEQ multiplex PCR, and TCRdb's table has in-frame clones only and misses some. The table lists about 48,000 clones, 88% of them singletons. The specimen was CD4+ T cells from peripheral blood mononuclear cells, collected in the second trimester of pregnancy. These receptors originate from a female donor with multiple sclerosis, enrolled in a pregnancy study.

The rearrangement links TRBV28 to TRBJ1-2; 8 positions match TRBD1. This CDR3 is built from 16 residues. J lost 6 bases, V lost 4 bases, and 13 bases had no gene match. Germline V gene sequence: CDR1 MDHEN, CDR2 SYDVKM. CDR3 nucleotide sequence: TGTGCCAGCAGTTCACGCAGGGGGCCGCTTTTCCATGGCTACACCTTC. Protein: CASSSRRGPLFHGYTF.

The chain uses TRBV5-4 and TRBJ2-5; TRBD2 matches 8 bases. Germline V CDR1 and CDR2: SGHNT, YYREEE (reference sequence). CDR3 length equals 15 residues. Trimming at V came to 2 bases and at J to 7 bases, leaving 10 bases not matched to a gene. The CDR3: CASSLPGTRGVTQYF. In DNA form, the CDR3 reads TGTGCCAGCAGCTTACCCGGGACTAGAGGCGTGACCCAGTACTTC. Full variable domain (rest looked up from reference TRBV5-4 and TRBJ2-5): ETGVTQSPTHLIKTRGQQVTLRCSSQSGHNTVSWYQQALGQGPQFIFQYYREEENGRGNFPPRFSGLQFPNYSSELNVNALELDDSALYLCASSLPGTRGVTQYFGPGTRLLVL.

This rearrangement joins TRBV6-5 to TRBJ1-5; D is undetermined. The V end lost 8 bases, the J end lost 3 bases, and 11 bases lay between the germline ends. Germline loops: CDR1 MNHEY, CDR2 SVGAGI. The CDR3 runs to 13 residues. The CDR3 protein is CASRGQYNQPQHF. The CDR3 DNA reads TGTGCCAGCCGAGGGCAGTACAATCAGCCCCAGCATTTT.

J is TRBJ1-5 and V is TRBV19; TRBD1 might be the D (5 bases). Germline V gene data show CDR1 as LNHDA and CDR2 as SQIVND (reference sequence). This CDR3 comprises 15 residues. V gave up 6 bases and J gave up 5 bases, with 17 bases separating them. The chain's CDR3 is CASRQVGRADQPQHF. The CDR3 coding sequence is TGTGCCAGTAGACAGGTCGGGAGGGCAGATCAGCCCCAGCATTTT.

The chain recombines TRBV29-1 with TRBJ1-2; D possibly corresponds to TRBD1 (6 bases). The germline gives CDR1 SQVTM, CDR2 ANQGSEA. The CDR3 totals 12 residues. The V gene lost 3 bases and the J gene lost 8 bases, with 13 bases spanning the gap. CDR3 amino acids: CSVDDRLQGYTF. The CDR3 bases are TGCAGCGTTGACGACAGGTTGCAGGGCTACACCTTC.

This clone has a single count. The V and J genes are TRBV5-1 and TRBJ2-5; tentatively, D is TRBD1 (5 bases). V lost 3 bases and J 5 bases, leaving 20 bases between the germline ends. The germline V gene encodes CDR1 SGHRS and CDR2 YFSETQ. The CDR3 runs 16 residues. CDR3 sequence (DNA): TGCGCCAGCAGCTCGTATTCCTTGGGGCTCCGGGAGACCCAGTACTTC. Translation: CASSSYSLGLRETQYF.

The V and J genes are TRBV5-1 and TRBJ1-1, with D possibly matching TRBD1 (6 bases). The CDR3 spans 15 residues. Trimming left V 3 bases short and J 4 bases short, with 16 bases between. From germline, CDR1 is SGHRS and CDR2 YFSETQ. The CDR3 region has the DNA TGCGCCAGCAGCTCGGTAGCGCAGGGGACCACTGAAGCTTTCTTT. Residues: CASSSVAQGTTEAFF. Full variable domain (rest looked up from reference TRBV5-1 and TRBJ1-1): KAGVTQTPRYLIKTRGQQVTLSCSPISGHRSVSWYQQTPGQGLQFLFEYFSETQRNKGNFPGRFSGRQFSNSRSEMNVSTLELGDSALYLCASSSVAQGTTEAFFGQGTRLTVV.

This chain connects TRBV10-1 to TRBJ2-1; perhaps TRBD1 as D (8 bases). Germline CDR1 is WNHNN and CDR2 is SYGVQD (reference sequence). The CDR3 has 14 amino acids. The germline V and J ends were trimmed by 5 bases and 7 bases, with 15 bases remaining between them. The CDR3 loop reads CASSKTGGGNEQFF. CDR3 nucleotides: TGCGCCAGCAGTAAAACAGGGGGGGGAAATGAGCAGTTCTTC.

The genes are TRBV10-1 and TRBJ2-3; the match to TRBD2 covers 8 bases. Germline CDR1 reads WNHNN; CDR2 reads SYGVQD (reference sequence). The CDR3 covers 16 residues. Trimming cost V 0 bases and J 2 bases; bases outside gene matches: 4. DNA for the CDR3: TGCGCCAGCAGTGAGTCAAAAGCGGGAGACACAGATACGCAGTATTTT. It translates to CASSESKAGDTDTQYF.

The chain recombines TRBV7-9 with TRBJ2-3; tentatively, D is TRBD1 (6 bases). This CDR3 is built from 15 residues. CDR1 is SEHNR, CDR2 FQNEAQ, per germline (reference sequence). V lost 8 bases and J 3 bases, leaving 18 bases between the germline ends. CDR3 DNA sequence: TGTGCCAGCTCTTTACAGGGTTCGAAGACAGATACGCAGTATTTT. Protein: CASSLQGSKTDTQYF. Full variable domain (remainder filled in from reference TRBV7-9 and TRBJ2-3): DTGVSQNPRHKITKRGQNVTFRCDPISEHNRLYWYRQTLGQGPEFLTYFQNEAQLEKSRLLSDRFSAERPKGSFSTLEIQRTEQGDSAMYLCASSLQGSKTDTQYFGPGTRLTVL.

The CDR3 DNA reads as TGCGCCAGCAGCCCCGGACTAGGCAATGAGCAGTTCTTC. Protein product: CASSPGLGNEQFF. This chain joins TRBV5-1 and TRBJ2-1; 7 positions agree with TRBD2. The CDR3 is made up of 13 amino acids. Losses at the gene ends were 4 bases for V and 6 bases for J; bases not matched to a gene: 4. Germline CDR1 is SGHRS and CDR2 is YFSETQ.

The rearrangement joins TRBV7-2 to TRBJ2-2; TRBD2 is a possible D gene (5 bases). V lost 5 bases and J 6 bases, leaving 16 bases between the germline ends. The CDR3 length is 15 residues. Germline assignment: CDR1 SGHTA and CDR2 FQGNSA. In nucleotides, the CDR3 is TGTGCCAGCAGCCCCCATCGAGGGTTAGCCGGGGAGCTGTTTTTT. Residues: CASSPHRGLAGELFF.

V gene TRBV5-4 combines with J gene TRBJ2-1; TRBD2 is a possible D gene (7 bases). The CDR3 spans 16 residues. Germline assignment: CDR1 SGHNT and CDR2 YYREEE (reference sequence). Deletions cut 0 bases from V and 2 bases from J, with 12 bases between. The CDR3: CASSLGGGAPYNEQFF. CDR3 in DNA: TGTGCCAGCAGCTTGGGAGGGGGGGCCCCCTACAATGAGCAGTTCTTC.

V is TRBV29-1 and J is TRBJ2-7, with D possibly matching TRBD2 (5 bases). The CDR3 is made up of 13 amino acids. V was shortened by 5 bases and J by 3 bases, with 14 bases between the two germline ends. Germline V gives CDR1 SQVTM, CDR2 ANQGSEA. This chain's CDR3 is CSVSSAVGYEQYF. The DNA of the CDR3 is TGCAGCGTTTCCTCAGCGGTGGGCTACGAGCAGTACTTC.

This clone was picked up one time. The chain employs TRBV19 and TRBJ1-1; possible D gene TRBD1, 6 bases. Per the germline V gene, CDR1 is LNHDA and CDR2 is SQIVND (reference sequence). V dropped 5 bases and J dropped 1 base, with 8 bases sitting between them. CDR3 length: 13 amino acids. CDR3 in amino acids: CASSQQGNTEAFF. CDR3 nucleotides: TGTGCCAGTAGTCAACAGGGGAACACTGAAGCTTTCTTT.

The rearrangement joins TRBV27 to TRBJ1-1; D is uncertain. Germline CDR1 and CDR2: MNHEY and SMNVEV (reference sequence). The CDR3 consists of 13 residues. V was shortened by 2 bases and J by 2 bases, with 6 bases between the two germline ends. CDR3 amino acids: CASSLEGNTEAFF. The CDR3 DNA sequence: TGTGCCAGCAGTTTAGAGGGTAACACTGAAGCTTTCTTT.

The CDR3 spells CASKQGRMNTGELFF. CDR3 DNA: TGTGCCAGTAAGCAGGGGCGAATGAACACCGGGGAGCTGTTTTTT. This chain connects TRBV19 to TRBJ2-2, with a possible D match to TRBD1 (6 bases). Germline assignment: CDR1 LNHDA and CDR2 SQIVND (reference sequence). The CDR3 is 15 residues long. With 7 bases removed from V and 1 base from J, the gap between germline ends came to 13 bases. The full variable domain, completed using reference TRBV19 and TRBJ2-2, is DGGITQSPKYLFRKEGQNVTLSCEQNLNHDAMYWYRQDPGQGLRLIYYSQIVNDFQKGDIAEGYSVSREKKESFPLTVTSAQKNPTAFYLCASKQGRMNTGELFFGEGSRLTVL.

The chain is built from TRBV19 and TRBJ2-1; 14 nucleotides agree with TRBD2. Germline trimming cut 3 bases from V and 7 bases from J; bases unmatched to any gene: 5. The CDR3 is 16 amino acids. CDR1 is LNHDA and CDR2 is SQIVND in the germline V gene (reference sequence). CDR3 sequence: CASSIGRTSGRNEQFF. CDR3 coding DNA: TGTGCCAGTAGTATCGGAAGGACTAGCGGGAGGAATGAGCAGTTCTTC.

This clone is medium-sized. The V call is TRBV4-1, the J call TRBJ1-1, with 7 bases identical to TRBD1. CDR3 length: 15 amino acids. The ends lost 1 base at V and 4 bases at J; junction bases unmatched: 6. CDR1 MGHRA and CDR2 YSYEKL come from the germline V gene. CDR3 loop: CASSQADREATEAFF. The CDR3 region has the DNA TGCGCCAGCAGCCAAGCCGACAGGGAGGCCACTGAAGCTTTCTTT.

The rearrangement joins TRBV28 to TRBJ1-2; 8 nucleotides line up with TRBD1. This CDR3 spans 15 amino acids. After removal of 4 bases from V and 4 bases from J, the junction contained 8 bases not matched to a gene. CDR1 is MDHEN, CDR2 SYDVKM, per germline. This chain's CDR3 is CASSSQQGGAYGYTF. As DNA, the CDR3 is TGTGCCAGCAGTTCCCAACAGGGGGGCGCCTATGGCTACACCTTC.

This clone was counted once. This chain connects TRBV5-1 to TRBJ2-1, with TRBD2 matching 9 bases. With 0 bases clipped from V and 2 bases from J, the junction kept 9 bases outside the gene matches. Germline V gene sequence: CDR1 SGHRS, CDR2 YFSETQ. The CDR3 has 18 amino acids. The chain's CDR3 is CASSLGGSAGGPYNEQFF. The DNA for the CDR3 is TGCGCCAGCAGCTTGGGGGGGAGTGCGGGAGGGCCCTACAATGAGCAGTTCTTC.

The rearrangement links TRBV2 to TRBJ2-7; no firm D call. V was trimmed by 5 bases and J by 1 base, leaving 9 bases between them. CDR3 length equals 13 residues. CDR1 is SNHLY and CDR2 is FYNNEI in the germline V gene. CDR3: CASSRLKSYEQYF. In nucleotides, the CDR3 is TGTGCCAGCAGTCGACTTAAATCCTACGAGCAGTACTTC.

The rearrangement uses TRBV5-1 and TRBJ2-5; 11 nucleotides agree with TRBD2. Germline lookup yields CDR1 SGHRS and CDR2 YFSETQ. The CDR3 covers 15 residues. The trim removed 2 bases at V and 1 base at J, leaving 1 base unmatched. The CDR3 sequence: CASSFGTSGQETQYF. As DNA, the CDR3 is TGCGCCAGCAGCTTCGGGACTAGCGGCCAAGAGACCCAGTACTTC.

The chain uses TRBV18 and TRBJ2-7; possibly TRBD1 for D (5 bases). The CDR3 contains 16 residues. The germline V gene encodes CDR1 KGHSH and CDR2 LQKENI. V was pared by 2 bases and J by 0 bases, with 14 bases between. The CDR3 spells CASSPNSPQGSYEQYF. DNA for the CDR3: TGTGCCAGCTCACCAAATTCCCCCCAGGGCTCCTACGAGCAGTACTTC.

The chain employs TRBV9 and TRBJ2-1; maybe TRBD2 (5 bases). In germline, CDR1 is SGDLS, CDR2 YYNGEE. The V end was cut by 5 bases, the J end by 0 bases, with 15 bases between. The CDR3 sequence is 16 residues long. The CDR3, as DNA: TGTGCCAGCAGTTTAACCGGGGTGAGCTCCTACAATGAGCAGTTCTTC. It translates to CASSLTGVSSYNEQFF.

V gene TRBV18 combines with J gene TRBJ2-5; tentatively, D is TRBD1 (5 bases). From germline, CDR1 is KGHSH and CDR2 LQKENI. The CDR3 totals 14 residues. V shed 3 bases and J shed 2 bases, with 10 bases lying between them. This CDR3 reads CASSPRQGQETQYF. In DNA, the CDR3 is TGTGCCAGCTCACCGCGCCAGGGACAAGAGACCCAGTACTTC.

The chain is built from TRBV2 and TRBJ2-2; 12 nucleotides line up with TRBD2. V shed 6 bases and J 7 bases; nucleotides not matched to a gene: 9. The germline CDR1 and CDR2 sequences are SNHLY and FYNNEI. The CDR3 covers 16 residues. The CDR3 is CASRASGRASGGELFF. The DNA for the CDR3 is TGTGCCAGCAGAGCTAGCGGGAGGGCCAGTGGCGGGGAGCTGTTTTTT.

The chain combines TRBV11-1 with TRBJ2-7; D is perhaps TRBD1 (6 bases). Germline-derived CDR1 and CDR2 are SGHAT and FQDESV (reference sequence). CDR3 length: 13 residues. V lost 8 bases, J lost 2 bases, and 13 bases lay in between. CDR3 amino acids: CASRDRQAYEQYF. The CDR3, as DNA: TGTGCCAGCCGTGACAGGCAGGCCTACGAGCAGTACTTC.

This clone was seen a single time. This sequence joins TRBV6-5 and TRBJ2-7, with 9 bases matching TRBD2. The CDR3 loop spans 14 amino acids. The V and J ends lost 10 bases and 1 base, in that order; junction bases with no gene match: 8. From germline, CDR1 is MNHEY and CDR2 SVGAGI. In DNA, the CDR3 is TGTGCCACTGGTAGCGGGAGCTTGTCCTACGAGCAGTACTTC. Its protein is CATGSGSLSYEQYF.

The CDR3 is CASSATGVEKLFF. The CDR3 region has the DNA TGTGCCAGTAGCGCGACAGGGGTTGAAAAACTGTTTTTT. The chain employs TRBV19 and TRBJ1-4, with TRBD1 identical over 8 bases. V shed 6 bases, J shed 7 bases, and the junction held 4 bases outside the gene matches. The germline V gene encodes CDR1 LNHDA and CDR2 SQIVND (reference sequence). This CDR3 region has 13 residues.